This T cell receptor (beta chain) came from a study of T cells after yellow fever vaccination. Study observations and caveats: Some clonotypes, a small share, were shared between CD4 and CD8 compartments. The booster saw the reappearance of most primary-vaccination clones (nearly 98% CD4, around 90% CD8). Highly abundant clonotypes carried over from the bulk population could end up in FACS-sorted repertoires as contaminants.

Trimming stripped 5 bases from V and 4 bases from J, with 17 bases between. Germline values: CDR1 SGHAT, CDR2 FQNNGV. This CDR3 has 16 amino acids. TCRdb itself ran the 5' RACE reads through MiXCR, one entry per CDR3 protein. The sample yields over 20,000 distinct CDR3 sequences, 5.5% seen once. This clonotype was seen only a few times. The source material was PBMCs, either bulk or a sorted T-cell subset (CD4+, CD8+, memory, or dextramer-sorted; not recorded which), sampled 15 days after the yellow fever booster vaccination. The genes are TRBV11-2 and TRBJ2-2; D is possibly TRBD2 (6 bases). This clonotype was sampled from a man in his thirties or forties who received the YFV17D yellow fever vaccine. The CDR3 region is CASSNPGLRPTGELFF. As DNA, the CDR3 is TGTGCCAGCAGCAACCCGGGACTCCGGCCCACCGGGGAGCTGTTTTTT.